This TCR beta chain was recorded in a study of T cell repertoires in cytomegalovirus infection. This clonotype has a count of ten or more. Its antigen is undetermined. The CDR3 spans 15 residues. CDR1 and CDR2 (germline): SGHTA, FQGNSA. Between the trimmed V and J ends, which lost 8 bases and 0 bases, there was a span of 16 bases. TCRdb used MiXCR to reprocess the reads, holding one entry per CDR3 protein. The sample carries 20,000 or so distinct CDR3 sequences, around 21% recorded once. This chain uses TRBV7-2 with TRBJ2-5; a weak D match, TRBD2 (6 bases). The sequence was obtained from a human donor in good health (CMV status not recorded). Some clones in this sample may be carry-over from other donors' samples. Source: CD8+ T cells from cultured PBMCs, taken from culture after CMV antigen stimulation. CDR3 nucleotides: TGTGCCAGCGCCCCGGGACTCATGTACCAAGAGACCCAGTACTTC. This translates into CASAPGLMYQETQYF. Full variable domain (outside the CDR3, taken from reference TRBV7-2 and TRBJ2-5): GAGVSQSPSNKVTEKGKDVELRCDPISGHTALYWYRQSLGQGLEFLIYFQGNSAPDKSGLPSDRFSAERTGGSVSTLTIQRTQQEDSAVYLCASAPGLMYQETQYFGPGTRLLVL.